This entry features one T cell receptor beta chain sequence. The sample is drawn from a study of blood T cell repertoires in COVID-19. Overall study context: There were acute and convalescent COVID-19 samples, and they came from the United States, Italy and Spain.

In the original processing: From reference gene primer amplification, estimates of nucleated cell counts were derived. TCRdb's table, derived via immunoSEQ multiplex PCR, lists solely in-frame clones and lacks some. V, J and clone size derive from that table, while D and trimming were established from the DNA sequence. This sample has 350,000 to 400,000 clones; roughly 87% occur once, and the top ten carry 2.5% to 3.5%. Cohort allocation depended upon clinical history that participants reported. Recovered Cohort 3 donors showed two negative PCRs, clearance, or symptom resolution. The CDR3 sequence is 14 residues long. V lost 6 bases and J lost 0, with 9 bases in between. Germline CDR1 is MNHEY and CDR2 is SMNVEV (reference sequence).

V is TRBV27 and J is TRBJ1-5; the D is unclear. The sequence was collected from a woman in her 30s who had recovered from COVID-19. The sequenced sample consisted of PBMCs or T cells enriched from blood (not recorded which). The DNA for the CDR3 is TGTGCCAGCAGGCCCACGGGTAGCAATCAGCCCCAGCATTTT. Translated: CASRPTGSNQPQHF.